One sample yielded the 12 T cell receptor beta chains listed below, sequenced in a study of T cells in localized non-small cell lung cancer. Using immunoSEQ multiplex PCR, the repertoire was profiled, and TCRdb retains in-frame clones only, with some absent. This sample has over 25,000 clones; over 65% occur once, and the top ten carry around a third. This specimen was peripheral blood, taken before any cancer treatment. The receptors derive from a male donor older than 55 with stage II squamous cell lung carcinoma.

The rearrangement uses TRBV30 and TRBJ2-1, with D hard to call. Between the trimmed V and J ends, which lost 5 bases and 4 bases, there was a span of 15 bases. The CDR3 runs to 14 residues. CDR1 is GTSNPN, CDR2 SVGIG, per germline (reference sequence). The DNA of the CDR3 is TGTGCCTGGTTAGGAGAAAAATCTTACAATGAGCAGTTCTTC. Its translation: CAWLGEKSYNEQFF.

This clone was seen a handful of times. The CDR3 spells CASSYGGQGSSYEQYF. CDR3 DNA: TGTGCCAGCAGTTACGGGGGACAGGGAAGCTCCTACGAGCAGTACTTC. The J gene is TRBJ2-7, the V gene TRBV6-5; 9 bases are a match to TRBD1. The germline V gene encodes CDR1 MNHEY and CDR2 SVGAGI. The CDR3 runs 16 residues. V gave up 2 bases and J gave up 0 bases; unmatched junction bases: 5.

The chain couples TRBV5-1 to TRBJ1-6; 10 bases map to TRBD1. The CDR3 runs 15 residues. Germline CDR1 is SGHRS and CDR2 is YFSETQ. V lost 4 bases and J lost 5; bases outside the gene matches: 3. CDR3 bases: TGCGCCAGCAGCGGGACAGGGGCTCATAATTCACCCCTCCACTTT. Translating gives CASSGTGAHNSPLHF.

The sample holds one count of this clone. The V and J genes are TRBV5-5 and TRBJ2-2; D is ambiguous. This CDR3 spans 15 amino acids. Germline lookup yields CDR1 SGHKS and CDR2 YYEKEE (reference sequence). With 0 bases removed from V and 6 bases from J, the gap between germline ends came to 12 bases. In DNA, the CDR3 is TGTGCCAGCAGCTTGGTGGGCAGTCCCCCCGGGGAGCTGTTTTTT. Protein sequence: CASSLVGSPPGELFF.

The chain uses TRBV9 and TRBJ2-5, with 8 bases that match TRBD1. Trimming cost V 3 bases and J 5 bases; bases outside gene matches: 6. This CDR3 region has 14 residues. Germline CDR1 is SGDLS and CDR2 is YYNGEE. The CDR3 sequence is CASSDQTGVETQYF. In DNA, the CDR3 is TGTGCCAGCAGCGATCAGACAGGGGTGGAGACCCAGTACTTC.

The sample holds a few counts of this clone. The rearrangement joins TRBV2 to TRBJ1-1, with D possibly matching TRBD1 (6 bases). The CDR3 is 15 residues long. V lost 4 bases, J lost 4 bases, and 16 bases lay in between. Germline V gene sequence: CDR1 SNHLY, CDR2 FYNNEI. CDR3 coding DNA: TGTGCCAGCAGTGGGACAGCCGTTAAGAGCACTGAAGCTTTCTTT. Translating it yields CASSGTAVKSTEAFF.

This chain links TRBV19 with TRBJ1-3, with 9 nucleotides matching TRBD1. Unmatched junction bases numbered 6, after V lost 4 bases and J lost 5 bases. The CDR3 is made up of 15 amino acids. Germline V gene sequence: CDR1 LNHDA, CDR2 SQIVND (reference sequence). The CDR3 protein is CASSTPGTGRNTIYF. Written as DNA, the CDR3 is TGTGCCAGTAGTACTCCCGGGACAGGGCGAAACACCATATATTTT. Drawing the rest from reference TRBV19 and TRBJ1-3, the complete variable domain is DGGITQSPKYLFRKEGQNVTLSCEQNLNHDAMYWYRQDPGQGLRLIYYSQIVNDFQKGDIAEGYSVSREKKESFPLTVTSAQKNPTAFYLCASSTPGTGRNTIYFGEGSWLTVV.

V and J are TRBV10-3 and TRBJ1-1, with TRBD1 matching 10 bases. Germline CDR1 is ENHRY and CDR2 is SYGVKD. The V gene end was trimmed by 4 bases and the J gene end by 1 base; junction bases not matched to a gene: 6. The CDR3 is 16 amino acids. In DNA form, the CDR3 reads TGTGCCATCAGTGCGGGACAGGGGTCGGGGAACACTGAAGCTTTCTTT. Amino acids: CAISAGQGSGNTEAFF.

This chain links TRBV10-3 with TRBJ1-1; 7 nucleotides line up with TRBD1. CDR3 length equals 16 residues. The germline V gene encodes CDR1 ENHRY and CDR2 SYGVKD. The V segment lost 0 bases and the J segment 5 bases; nucleotides outside the gene matches: 9. The CDR3 nucleotides read TGTGCCATCAGTGAGTCGGGGGCAGGGGGGAATACTGAAGCTTTCTTT. Protein: CAISESGAGGNTEAFF.

This clone was counted once. The chain carries TRBV5-5 and TRBJ2-7, with D unclear. The CDR3 runs 10 residues. Germline assignment: CDR1 SGHKS and CDR2 YYEKEE (reference sequence). In nucleotides, the CDR3 is TGTGCCAGCAGCTCACGGCCCAACGGTGTC. It specifies CASSSRPNGV.

The chain links TRBV28 to TRBJ1-2, with 9 bases matching TRBD1. Trimming at V came to 4 bases and at J to 7 bases, leaving 13 bases not matched to a gene. The CDR3 covers 16 residues. In germline, CDR1 is MDHEN, CDR2 SYDVKM. The CDR3 region is CASSSPGRRDRAGYTF. CDR3 nucleotides: TGTGCCAGCAGTTCCCCTGGGCGCCGGGACAGGGCTGGCTACACCTTC.

The CDR3 bases are TGTGCCAGCAGTTCTGAGGGGACCGGGGAGCTGTTTTTT. This translates into CASSSEGTGELFF. The gene calls are TRBV27 and TRBJ2-2; TRBD1 or TRBD2 may be the D gene (5 bases each). V shed 4 bases and J shed 5 bases, with 8 bases lying between them. Germline V lookup: CDR1 MNHEY, CDR2 SMNVEV (reference sequence). This CDR3 comprises 13 residues.